This T cell receptor beta chain was captured by sequencing in a study of cytomegalovirus exposure and HLA in healthy donors. Overall study findings and caveats: V segments that were indistinguishable, TRBV6-2 and TRBV6-3 among them, were omitted from analysis. A later analysis showed HLA-associated TCR beta chains outstripping equally common others in clonal expansion.

Concerning this clone: As yet, its antigen is unknown.

PCR used 60 Vbeta primers and 13 Jbeta primers. Authors' processing steps: In a later analysis, roughly 11 million of tens of millions of unique beta chains occurred in at least two donors. Method: immunoSEQ multiplex PCR; TCRdb's copy keeps in-frame clones and lacks some. V and J calls and clone size are copied from that table; D and trimming were computed from the DNA. The sample includes some 160,000 clones, around 77% seen only once; the top ten take approximately 2.5%. The V gene's germline CDR1 is SGHDT and CDR2 YYEEEE. This CDR3 has 17 residues. The junction had 8 bases not matched to a gene; V was cut back by 1 base and J by 7 bases.

The gene calls are TRBV5-6 and TRBJ2-1, with 13 bases lining up with TRBD2. The sequence was collected from a man between 60 and 70 years old in good health and CMV-seronegative. Material: PBMCs. The DNA of the CDR3 is TGTGCCAGCAGCTTGTTCGGACTAGCGGGAGTAGGGAATGAGCAGTTCTTC. It encodes CASSLFGLAGVGNEQFF.